Listed below are T cell receptor beta chains from one sample, sequenced in a study of shared clonotypes between healthy human individuals. This table comes from immunoSEQ multiplex PCR, and its TCRdb copy is limited to in-frame clones, with some not included. This sample carries fewer than 1.4 million clones, around three quarters of them seen once, and the ten largest clones take 0.6% to 0.7%. The specimen sequenced was memory CD4+ T cells from PBMCs. These receptors all come from a man between 18 and 35 years old in good health. Some clones in this sample may be carry-over from other donors' samples. CDR3s include the opening cysteine and the closing phenylalanine or tryptophan. A D gene is named only where the DNA matches it firmly. Expanded clones get a size class; other rows say once, few or many, or leave the size out.

D gene	clone size	J gene	V gene	CDR3 protein	CDR3 DNA
.	.	TRBJ1-2	TRBV9	CASSVGMMLRGYTF	TGTGCCAGCAGCGTTGGAATGATGCTAAGAGGCTACACCTTC
TRBD2	.	TRBJ2-1	TRBV9	CASSPGGLAGGYEQFF	TGTGCCAGCAGCCCAGGGGGACTAGCGGGAGGTTATGAGCAGTTCTTC
TRBD1	.	TRBJ1-2	TRBV2	CASRTGGSHGYTF	TGTGCCAGCAGGACAGGGGGAAGTCATGGCTACACCTTC
.	few	TRBJ2-3	TRBV29-1	CSVALPGDTQYF	TGCAGCGTCGCGCTCCCCGGCGATACGCAGTATTTT
.	.	TRBJ2-7	TRBV29-1	CSVGRGLSYEQYF	TGCAGCGTCGGACGTGGGTTATCCTACGAGCAGTACTTC
.	.	TRBJ2-1	TRBV27	CASSRGAGPWEQFF	TGTGCCAGCAGCAGAGGGGCCGGCCCGTGGGAGCAGTTCTTC
.	.	TRBJ1-2	TRBV14	CASSQRVDPDRGGYTF	TGTGCCAGCAGCCAAAGAGTTGACCCGGACAGAGGTGGCTACACCTTC
.	.	TRBJ2-7	TRBV14	CASSQEEASGYEQYF	TGTGCCAGCAGCCAAGAAGAAGCAAGTGGCTACGAGCAGTACTTC
.	.	TRBJ1-2	TRBV5-4	CASSSDRSTNYGYTF	TGTGCCAGCAGCTCCGACAGGAGCACTAACTATGGCTACACCTTC
.	.	TRBJ2-5	TRBV5-1	CASRAQETQYF	TGCGCCAGCAGGGCACAAGAGACCCAGTACTTC
.	.	TRBJ1-1	TRBV4-1	CASSQGQSTNTEAFF	TGCGCCAGCAGCCAAGGACAGAGCACGAACACTGAAGCTTTCTTT
.	few	TRBJ1-1	TRBV20-1	CSAWGRVAFF	TGCAGTGCTTGGGGACGGGTAGCTTTCTTT
TRBD1	.	TRBJ2-1	TRBV28	CASSQGVLRQFF	TGTGCCAGCAGTCAGGGGGTCCTCAGGCAGTTCTTC
.	.	TRBJ2-1	TRBV7-2	CASSLDPASYNEQFF	TGTGCCAGCAGCTTAGACCCGGCTTCCTACAATGAGCAGTTCTTC
TRBD2	once	TRBJ2-7	TRBV6-1	CASFRGTSAYEQYF	TGTGCCAGCTTCCGCGGGACTAGTGCCTACGAGCAGTACTTC
TRBD2	.	TRBJ2-1	TRBV10-2	CASSPSGRHNEQFF	TGCGCCAGCAGTCCTAGCGGGAGGCACAATGAGCAGTTCTTC
TRBD2	many	TRBJ2-2	TRBV7-3	CASSLTGGLSGELFF	TGTGCCAGCAGCTTAACGGGAGGGCTGTCCGGGGAGCTGTTTTTT
TRBD2	.	TRBJ2-1	TRBV5-1	CASSLVPSGGLNEQFF	TGCGCCAGCAGCTTGGTTCCTAGCGGGGGGTTGAATGAGCAGTTCTTC
.	.	TRBJ2-7	TRBV7-6	CASSLMAASSYEQYF	TGTGCCAGCAGCTTAATGGCAGCTAGCTCCTACGAGCAGTACTTC
.	few	TRBJ2-7	TRBV6-1	CATDFLYEQYF	TGTGCCACGGACTTTCTTTACGAGCAGTACTTC
.	.	TRBJ1-2	TRBV28	CASSLEPGGIYGYTF	TGTGCCAGCAGTTTAGAGCCGGGTGGGATCTATGGCTACACCTTC
.	few	TRBJ2-7	TRBV5-6	CASSWGREQYF	TGTGCCAGCAGCTGGGGTCGGGAGCAGTACTTC
.	.	TRBJ1-2	TRBV28	CASSPQTNYGYTF	TGTGCCAGCAGTCCTCAGACTAACTATGGCTACACCTTC
.	.	TRBJ1-1	TRBV27	CASSLTGHKNTEAFF	TGTGCCAGCAGTTTGACGGGACACAAGAACACTGAAGCTTTCTTT
.	few	TRBJ1-1	TRBV2	CASRQDQNTEAFF	TGTGCCAGCAGGCAGGATCAGAACACTGAAGCTTTCTTT
.	.	TRBJ1-1	TRBV18	CASSMKVMNTEAFF	TGTGCCAGCTCAATGAAGGTCATGAACACTGAAGCTTTCTTT
TRBD1	once	TRBJ1-1	TRBV6-1	CASRTGAEAFF	TGTGCCAGCAGGACAGGGGCTGAAGCTTTCTTT
.	.	TRBJ1-1	TRBV7-9	CASSRNRVAFF	TGTGCCAGCAGCCGCAACAGGGTGGCTTTCTTT
TRBD1	.	TRBJ2-1	TRBV9	CASSPLWDRDIEQFF	TGTGCCAGCAGCCCTCTGTGGGACAGGGATATTGAGCAGTTCTTC
.	.	TRBJ2-1	TRBV5-1	CASSLVGGSYNEQFF	TGCGCCAGCAGCTTGGTCGGGGGCTCCTACAATGAGCAGTTCTTC
.	.	TRBJ2-5	TRBV11-3	CASSPSHGETQYF	TGTGCCAGCAGCCCCAGTCACGGGGAGACCCAGTACTTC
.	once	TRBJ2-3	TRBV5-1	CASSLEPGVSDTQYF	TGCGCCAGCAGCTTGGAACCGGGAGTGTCAGATACGCAGTATTTT
.	.	TRBJ2-6	TRBV7-8	CASSSGAYSGANVLTF	TGTGCCAGCAGCTCTGGGGCCTACTCTGGGGCCAACGTCCTGACTTTC
.	.	TRBJ1-4	TRBV28	CASETGREIRKLFF	TGTGCCAGTGAGACGGGACGGGAGATAAGGAAACTGTTTTTT
.	.	TRBJ1-3	TRBV11-3	CASSLGTSGNTIYF	TGTGCCAGCAGCTTAGGGACGTCTGGAAACACCATATATTTT
TRBD1	.	TRBJ2-5	TRBV15	CATSRVYRGRQETQYF	TGTGCCACCAGCAGAGTATACAGGGGGCGGCAAGAGACCCAGTACTTC
.	.	TRBJ1-2	TRBV19	CASSMRFGGSQSHAGYTF	TGTGCCAGTAGTATGCGGTTCGGGGGCAGCCAGTCTCACGCTGGCTACACCTTC
TRBD1	.	TRBJ1-1	TRBV7-9	CASSYPPTGFNTEAFF	TGTGCCAGCAGCTACCCCCCGACAGGGTTTAACACTGAAGCTTTCTTT
.	.	TRBJ2-2	TRBV9	CASSVRSQSGELFF	TGTGCCAGCAGCGTGAGGTCCCAGTCCGGGGAGCTGTTTTTT
.	.	TRBJ1-1	TRBV5-6	CASSLGLTEAFF	TGTGCCAGCAGCTTGGGGCTTACTGAAGCTTTCTTT
TRBD2	once	TRBJ2-1	TRBV9	CASSGIAGGNEQFF	TGTGCCAGCAGCGGTATAGCGGGAGGGAATGAGCAGTTCTTC
.	.	TRBJ2-1	TRBV7-7	CASSLTVQGGSNEQFF	TGTGCCAGCAGCTTAACGGTACAGGGTGGGTCCAATGAGCAGTTCTTC
.	.	TRBJ2-7	TRBV7-8	CASSETGTRVQYF	TGTGCCAGCAGCGAAACCGGGACACGGGTACAGTACTTC
TRBD2	.	TRBJ2-7	TRBV5-4	CASSSNWEGEQYF	TGTGCCAGCAGCTCGAACTGGGAGGGCGAGCAGTACTTC
TRBD1	.	TRBJ2-3	TRBV28	CASRPGTGFSDTQYF	TGTGCCAGCAGACCCGGGACAGGGTTTTCAGATACGCAGTATTTT
.	.	TRBJ1-1	TRBV11-2	CASSSQRMNTEAFF	TGTGCCAGCAGCTCCCAGCGGATGAACACTGAAGCTTTCTTT
.	.	TRBJ2-7	TRBV5-4	CASSETLSRSYEQYF	TGTGCCAGCAGCGAAACCCTGTCGCGCTCCTACGAGCAGTACTTC
.	.	TRBJ2-1	TRBV5-1	CASSPQLALYNEQFF	TGCGCCAGCAGCCCCCAACTAGCCTTATACAATGAGCAGTTCTTC